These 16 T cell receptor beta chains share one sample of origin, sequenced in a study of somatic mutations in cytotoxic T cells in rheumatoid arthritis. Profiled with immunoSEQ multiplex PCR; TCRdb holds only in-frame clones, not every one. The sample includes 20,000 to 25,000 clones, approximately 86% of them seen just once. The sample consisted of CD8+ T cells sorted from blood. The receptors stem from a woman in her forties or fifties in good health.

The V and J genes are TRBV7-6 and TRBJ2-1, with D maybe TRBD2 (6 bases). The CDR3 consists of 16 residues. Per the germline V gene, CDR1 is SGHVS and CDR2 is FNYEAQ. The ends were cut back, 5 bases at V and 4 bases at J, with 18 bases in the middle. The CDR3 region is CASSGISGTGYNEQFF. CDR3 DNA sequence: TGTGCCAGCAGCGGGATTAGCGGAACCGGATACAATGAGCAGTTCTTC.

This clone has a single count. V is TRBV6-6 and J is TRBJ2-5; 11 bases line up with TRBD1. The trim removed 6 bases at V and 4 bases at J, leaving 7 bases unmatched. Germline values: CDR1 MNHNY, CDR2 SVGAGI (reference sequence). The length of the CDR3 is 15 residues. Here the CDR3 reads CASRSGQGEAETQYF. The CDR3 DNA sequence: TGTGCCAGCAGGTCGGGACAGGGGGAGGCAGAGACCCAGTACTTC.

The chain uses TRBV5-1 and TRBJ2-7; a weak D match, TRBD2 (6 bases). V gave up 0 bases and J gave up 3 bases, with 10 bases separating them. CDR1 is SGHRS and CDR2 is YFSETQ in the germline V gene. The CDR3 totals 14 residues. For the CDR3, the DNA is TGCGCCAGCAGCTTGGGGGGACTCAGCTACGAGCAGTACGTC. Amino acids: CASSLGGLSYEQYV.

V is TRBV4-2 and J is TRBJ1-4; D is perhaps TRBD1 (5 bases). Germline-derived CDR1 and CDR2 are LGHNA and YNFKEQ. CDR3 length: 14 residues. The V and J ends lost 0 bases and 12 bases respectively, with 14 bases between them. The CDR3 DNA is TGTGCCAGCAGCCAAGAATTGTCAGGGCACGAACTGTTTTTT. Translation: CASSQELSGHELFF.

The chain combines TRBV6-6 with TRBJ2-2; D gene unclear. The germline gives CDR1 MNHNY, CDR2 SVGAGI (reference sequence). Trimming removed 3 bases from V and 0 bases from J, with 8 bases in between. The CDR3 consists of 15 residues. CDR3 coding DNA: TGTGCCAGCAGTTATAAATTAGCGAACACCGGGGAGCTGTTTTTT. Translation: CASSYKLANTGELFF.

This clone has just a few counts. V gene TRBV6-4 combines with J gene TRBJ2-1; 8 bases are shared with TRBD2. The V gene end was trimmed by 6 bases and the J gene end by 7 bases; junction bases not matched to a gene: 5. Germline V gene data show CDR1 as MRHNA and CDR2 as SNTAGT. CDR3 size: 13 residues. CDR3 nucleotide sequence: TGTGCCAGCAGCGGGGGGGCTGAGAATGAGCAGTTCTTC. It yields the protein CASSGGAENEQFF.

Here the CDR3 DNA reads TGTGCCAGCAAATGGGGGACAGGGGATGGCTACACCTTC. Translated, it gives CASKWGTGDGYTF. The V gene is TRBV5-6, the J gene TRBJ1-2; 10 bases are shared with TRBD1. Germline V gene data show CDR1 as SGHDT and CDR2 as YYEEEE. After removal of 6 bases from V and 6 bases from J, the junction contained 5 bases not matched to a gene. This CDR3 comprises 13 residues.

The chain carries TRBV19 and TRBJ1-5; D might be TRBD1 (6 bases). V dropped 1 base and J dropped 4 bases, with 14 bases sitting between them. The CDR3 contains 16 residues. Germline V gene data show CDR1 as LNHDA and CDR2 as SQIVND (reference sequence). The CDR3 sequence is CASSIVLGTLNQPQHF. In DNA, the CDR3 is TGTGCCAGTAGTATAGTGCTGGGGACACTGAATCAGCCCCAGCATTTT.

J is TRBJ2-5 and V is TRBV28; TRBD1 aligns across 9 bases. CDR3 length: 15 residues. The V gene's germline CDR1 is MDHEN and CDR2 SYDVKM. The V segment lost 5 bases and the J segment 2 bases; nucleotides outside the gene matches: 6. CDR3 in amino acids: CASSRYRGQQETQYF. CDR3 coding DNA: TGTGCCAGCAGTCGCTACAGGGGGCAACAAGAGACCCAGTACTTC.

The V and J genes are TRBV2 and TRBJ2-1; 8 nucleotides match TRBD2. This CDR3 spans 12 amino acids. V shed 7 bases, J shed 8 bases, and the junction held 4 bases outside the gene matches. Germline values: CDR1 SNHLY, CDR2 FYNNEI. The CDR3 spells CASTELADEQFF. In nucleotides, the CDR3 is TGTGCCAGCACCGAACTAGCGGATGAGCAGTTCTTC. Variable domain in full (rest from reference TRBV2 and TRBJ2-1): EPEVTQTPSHQVTQMGQEVILRCVPISNHLYFYWYRQILGQKVEFLVSFYNNEISEKSEIFDDQFSVERPDGSNFTLKIRSTKLEDSAMYFCASTELADEQFFGPGTRLTVL.

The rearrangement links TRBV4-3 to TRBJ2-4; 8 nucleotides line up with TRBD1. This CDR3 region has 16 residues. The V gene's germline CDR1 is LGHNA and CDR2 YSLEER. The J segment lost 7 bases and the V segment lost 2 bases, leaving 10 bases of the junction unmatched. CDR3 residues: CASSQSHGTGGNIQYF. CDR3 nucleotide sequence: TGCGCCAGCAGCCAATCCCACGGGACAGGTGGGAACATTCAGTACTTC.

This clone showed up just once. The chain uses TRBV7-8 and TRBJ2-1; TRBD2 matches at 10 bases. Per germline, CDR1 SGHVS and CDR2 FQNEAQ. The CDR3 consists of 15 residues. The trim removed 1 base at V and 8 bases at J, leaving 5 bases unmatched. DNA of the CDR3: TGTGCCAGCAGCTTAGAAGCGGGGGGGCCTGATGAGCAGTTCTTC. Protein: CASSLEAGGPDEQFF.

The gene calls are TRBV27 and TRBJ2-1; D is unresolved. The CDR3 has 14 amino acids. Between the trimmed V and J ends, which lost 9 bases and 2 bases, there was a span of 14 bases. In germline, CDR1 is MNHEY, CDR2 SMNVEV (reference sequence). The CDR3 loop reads CASSRVGAYNEQFF. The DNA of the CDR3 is TGTGCCAGTAGCCGGGTCGGAGCCTACAATGAGCAGTTCTTC.

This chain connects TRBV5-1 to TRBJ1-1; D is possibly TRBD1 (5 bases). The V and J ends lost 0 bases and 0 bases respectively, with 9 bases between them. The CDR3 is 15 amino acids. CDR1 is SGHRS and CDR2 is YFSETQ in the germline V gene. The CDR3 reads CASSLASGLNTEAFF. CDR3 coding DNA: TGCGCCAGCAGCTTGGCTTCAGGGCTGAACACTGAAGCTTTCTTT.

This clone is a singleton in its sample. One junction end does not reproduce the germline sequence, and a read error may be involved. The DNA for the CDR3 is TGCGCCGGCAGCTCCGGGACAGGGGGCGTTGGTGAAAAACTGTTTTTT. Protein: CAGSSGTGGVGEKLFF. The chain is built from TRBV4-1 and TRBJ1-4, with 12 positions matching TRBD1. Germline V gene sequence: CDR1 MGHRA, CDR2 YSYEKL. The CDR3 sequence is 16 residues long.

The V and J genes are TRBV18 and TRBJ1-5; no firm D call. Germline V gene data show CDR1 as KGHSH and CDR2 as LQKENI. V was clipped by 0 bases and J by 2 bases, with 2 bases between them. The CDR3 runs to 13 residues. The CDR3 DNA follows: TGTGCCAGCTCACCACCGCGCAATCAGCCCCAGCATTTT. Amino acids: CASSPPRNQPQHF.